The 17 T cell receptor beta chains below all came from one sample that was sequenced in a study of PD-1 blockade in mismatch repair-deficient tumors. The method was immunoSEQ multiplex PCR; TCRdb's version includes in-frame clones alone and lacks a portion of them. The sample shows 100,000 to 150,000 clones, around nine tenths of them seen only once. Sequencing was performed on peripheral blood, taken just over 70 weeks after starting pembrolizumab. These receptors were obtained from an adult with mismatch repair-deficient cancer.

The chain is built from TRBV11-2 and TRBJ2-1; D is undetermined. Germline CDR1 SGHAT, CDR2 FQNNGV. Trimming took 5 bases from V and 0 from J, leaving 11 bases between them. There are 15 residues in the CDR3. The CDR3, as DNA: TGTGCCAGCAGCCCGATCCAGAGCTCCTACAATGAGCAGTTCTTC. Its protein product is CASSPIQSSYNEQFF.

The chain links TRBV11-3 to TRBJ2-7, with D unclear. The V gene lost 0 bases and the J gene lost 0 bases, with 12 bases spanning the gap. The CDR3 length is 16 residues. Germline V lookup: CDR1 SGHNT, CDR2 YENEEA. The CDR3 here is CASSLDDYGSSYEQYF. In DNA form, the CDR3 reads TGTGCCAGCAGCTTAGACGATTATGGCAGCTCCTACGAGCAGTACTTC.

This clone was counted a single time. The chain couples TRBV7-9 to TRBJ1-2, with no clear D. Trimming shortened V by 6 bases and J by 7 bases, and 18 bases separated the two germline ends. The CDR3 spans 14 residues. The germline CDR1 and CDR2 sequences are SEHNR and FQNEAQ (reference sequence). CDR3 bases: TGTGCCAGCAGAGGCGATCGATCCAAACCTGGCTACACCTTC. Its translation is CASRGDRSKPGYTF.

The chain recombines TRBV9 with TRBJ2-3, with 11 bases aligning to TRBD2. Germline lookup yields CDR1 SGDLS and CDR2 YYNGEE. Trimming cost V 6 bases and J 5 bases; bases outside gene matches: 5. The CDR3 has 14 amino acids. CDR3 in amino acids: CASMDLAGGDTQYF. The CDR3 DNA reads TGTGCCAGCATGGATCTAGCGGGAGGAGATACGCAGTATTTT.

The chain has TRBV10-2 and TRBJ2-3, with 9 bases lining up with TRBD1. The CDR3 has 19 amino acids. Germline V gene sequence: CDR1 WSHSY, CDR2 SAAADI. The J segment lost 0 bases and the V segment lost 7 bases, leaving 17 bases of the junction unmatched. Written as DNA, the CDR3 is TGCGCCAGCATGGGCACAGGGGGCGGACTTTTGGCTAGCACAGATACGCAGTATTTT. Translating it yields CASMGTGGGLLASTDTQYF.

The V gene is TRBV25-1, the J gene TRBJ2-2; D gene uncertain. The V gene lost 4 bases and the J gene lost 4 bases, with 4 bases spanning the gap. In germline, CDR1 is MGHDK, CDR2 SYGVNS. This CDR3 is built from 12 residues. Here the CDR3 DNA reads TGTGCCAGCAGTGTAGTCACCGGGGAGCTGTTTTTT. Protein product: CASSVVTGELFF.

The chain joins TRBV27 to TRBJ1-5, with D perhaps matching TRBD1 (5 bases). This CDR3 has 13 amino acids. V was trimmed by 3 bases and J by 7 bases, leaving 10 bases between them. CDR1 MNHEY and CDR2 SMNVEV come from the germline V gene (reference sequence). The CDR3 loop is CASSLTGGQPQHF. The CDR3 nucleotides read TGTGCCAGCAGTTTGACCGGGGGGCAGCCCCAGCATTTT.

In its sample, this clone was seen a few times. V and J are TRBV19 and TRBJ1-2; no clear D gene. V was shortened by 5 bases and J by 2 bases, with 12 bases between the two germline ends. Germline CDR1 reads LNHDA; CDR2 reads SQIVND (reference sequence). The CDR3 is 14 amino acids. Here the CDR3 DNA reads TGTGCCAGTAGTGAGAACAACCCCAACTATGGCTACACCTTC. It is translated as CASSENNPNYGYTF.

The CDR3 loop is CASSSGQNTDTQYF. Written as DNA, the CDR3 is TGTGCCAGCAGCTCGGGACAGAACACAGATACGCAGTATTTT. The V gene is TRBV11-3, the J gene TRBJ2-3; the match to TRBD1 covers 7 bases. Trimming at V came to 4 bases and at J to 2 bases, leaving 3 bases not matched to a gene. This CDR3 region has 14 residues. CDR1 and CDR2 (germline): SGHNT, YENEEA.

The chain couples TRBV10-2 to TRBJ2-7; TRBD2 is a possible D gene (6 bases). This CDR3 comprises 14 residues. V lost 6 bases and J lost 0, with 12 bases in between. Germline CDR1 and CDR2: WSHSY and SAAADI. DNA of the CDR3: TGCGCCAGCAGACACCTAGCGTCCTCCTACGAGCAGTACTTC. It specifies CASRHLASSYEQYF.

The chain couples TRBV29-1 to TRBJ2-1; no definite D call. V lost 3 bases to trimming and J lost 9 bases, with 18 bases between them. Germline values: CDR1 SQVTM, CDR2 ANQGSEA. The CDR3 sequence is 14 residues long. CDR3: CSVDGKGPLGEQFF. The CDR3 region has the DNA TGCAGCGTTGATGGTAAGGGTCCCCTCGGTGAGCAGTTCTTC.

This chain links TRBV4-1 with TRBJ2-1, with D maybe TRBD2 (6 bases). Germline CDR1 is MGHRA and CDR2 is YSYEKL. The CDR3 contains 18 residues. Trimming shortened V by 1 base and J by 5 bases, and 21 bases separated the two germline ends. The CDR3, as DNA: TGCGCCAGCAGCCAAGTAGTCTTGGCAGGGAGGTCGGACAATGAGCAGTTCTTC. Its protein is CASSQVVLAGRSDNEQFF.

This clone was observed once. One junction end does not reproduce the germline sequence, and a read error may be involved. The chain links TRBV5-8 to TRBJ2-7; the match to TRBD2 covers 7 bases. The CDR3 spans 11 residues. Germline V gives CDR1 SGHTS, CDR2 YDEGEE. CDR3 sequence (DNA): TGTGCCAGCAGCTTGGCGGCGGGAGTCGACTTC. Its protein product is CASSLAAGVDF.

The rearrangement joins TRBV6-6 to TRBJ2-1; 7 bases are shared with TRBD1. The CDR3 is 15 amino acids. The V gene end was trimmed by 2 bases and the J gene end by 8 bases; junction bases not matched to a gene: 9. Germline values: CDR1 MNHNY, CDR2 SVGAGI (reference sequence). CDR3: CASSYPPDRVDEQFF. The CDR3 nucleotides are TGTGCCAGCAGTTACCCCCCCGACAGGGTTGATGAGCAGTTCTTC.

CDR3 protein: CASSSTGTLYGYTF. The CDR3 nucleotides are TGTGCCAGCAGCTCAACCGGGACTCTCTATGGCTACACCTTC. This chain connects TRBV11-2 to TRBJ1-2, with D possibly matching TRBD1 (5 bases). CDR1 and CDR2 from the germline V gene are SGHAT and FQNNGV. The CDR3 covers 14 residues. Trimming removed 4 bases from V and 4 bases from J, with 13 bases in between.

The chain carries TRBV5-6 and TRBJ1-1, with D perhaps TRBD1 (5 bases). The CDR3 length is 14 residues. Germline assignment: CDR1 SGHDT and CDR2 YYEEEE. The V end was cut by 0 bases, the J end by 5 bases, with 11 bases between. The CDR3 nucleotides read TGTGCCAGCAGCTTGGGAAGGGGAAGGACTGAAGCTTTCTTT. The encoded protein is CASSLGRGRTEAFF. Full variable domain (outside the CDR3, taken from reference TRBV5-6 and TRBJ1-1): DAGVTQSPTHLIKTRGQQVTLRCSPKSGHDTVSWYQQALGQGPQFIFQYYEEEERQRGNFPDRFSGHQFPNYSSELNVNALLLGDSALYLCASSLGRGRTEAFFGQGTRLTVV.

The chain is built from TRBV13 and TRBJ2-7; D gene unclear. V was trimmed by 4 bases and J by 5 bases, leaving 15 bases between them. Germline V gene lookup returns CDR1 PRHDT and CDR2 FYEKMQ (reference sequence). The CDR3 contains 14 residues. The DNA of the CDR3 is TGTGCCAGCAGCTCCTGGGGTATATCGGACGAGCAGTACTTC. Its protein product is CASSSWGISDEQYF.